A selection of T cell receptor beta chains follows, all from one sample in a study of T cell clones after liver transplantation. Generated by immunoSEQ multiplex PCR, the TCRdb table keeps only in-frame clones and is missing some. The sample has 45,000 to 55,000 clones, roughly 83% seen once. Sequenced material: CD4+ T cells from blood, taken before liver transplant. All receptors derive from a human donor who received a liver transplant. Both conserved end residues are part of each CDR3.

V	J	CDR3
TRBV28	TRBJ2-7	CASEPPDEQYF
TRBV25-1	TRBJ2-1	CASSPRGSNEQFF
TRBV28	TRBJ2-2	CASKILTGELFF
TRBV7-2	TRBJ2-5	CASSSSRTGAETQYF
TRBV6-1	TRBJ1-1	CASTMRNMNTEAFF
TRBV6-4	TRBJ2-3	CASSELAGGGTDTQYF
TRBV9	TRBJ2-1	CASSAGTTLYNEQFF
TRBV7-3	TRBJ2-5	CASSLSSLETQYF
TRBV4-1	TRBJ2-1	CASSQEIGTSGGARNEQFF
TRBV6-1	TRBJ2-7	CASSEGPRGLVYEQYF
TRBV18	TRBJ1-4	CASSPRELSDEKLFF
TRBV27	TRBJ1-2	CASSRGQGNYGYTF
TRBV11-2	TRBJ2-2	CASSHKAGELFF
TRBV7-3	TRBJ2-1	CASSSRPSILNEQFF
TRBV4-1	TRBJ2-3	CASSQPPRGPTDTQYF
TRBV7-2	TRBJ2-3	CASSLDPPPDTQYF
TRBV7-9	TRBJ1-1	CATDLGGAGGTEAFF
TRBV6-6	TRBJ2-7	CASSFGRTSGHEQYF
TRBV7-3	TRBJ2-7	CASSGRSGDEQYF
TRBV18	TRBJ1-1	CASSPLVNTEAFF
TRBV2	TRBJ1-1	CASSETILRTEAFF
TRBV2	TRBJ2-7	CASSGHDYYEQYF
TRBV4-3	TRBJ1-2	CASSQDRGGRGYGYTF
TRBV18	TRBJ2-3	CASSQGTDTQYF
TRBV27	TRBJ2-5	CASRAPAGGPERETQYF
TRBV2	TRBJ2-1	CASTVAGGYNEQFF
TRBV10-3	TRBJ2-1	CAISEGAGSGGPIF
TRBV5-1	TRBJ1-2	CASSSGGGIGYTF
TRBV30	TRBJ2-7	CAWSVRQAIGYYEQYF
TRBV6-6	TRBJ2-1	CASTGQGAGDEQFF
TRBV7-6	TRBJ1-4	CASNLAREKLFF
TRBV21-1	TRBJ2-5	CASRYHRLGQGQETQYF
TRBV19	TRBJ2-5	CASRHREETQYF
TRBV7-3	TRBJ2-6	CASGGTGANVLTF
TRBV7-2	TRBJ2-5	CASSLDVGRIETQYF
TRBV9	TRBJ2-5	CASSDRLAGIAGTQYF
TRBV19	TRBJ2-7	CASSPLPGLAGGQYF
TRBV5-4	TRBJ2-7	CASSSGRQGAFEQYF
TRBV28	TRBJ2-7	CASSLGQGQEYF
TRBV2	TRBJ2-6	CASSATTGLGANVLTF
TRBV2	TRBJ2-1	CASSEEASGNNEQFF
TRBV11-1	TRBJ2-1	CASRGTGQRPEQFF
TRBV11-2	TRBJ2-3	CASSLGGGPTNTQYF
TRBV6-1	TRBJ1-1	CASRETGGTEAFF
TRBV5-6	TRBJ2-5	CASSWARGRGETQYF
TRBV5-4	TRBJ1-4	CASSSGGGGEKLFF
TRBV28	TRBJ2-3	CASTEAGGDDTQYF
TRBV12-5	TRBJ2-7	CASGAGGVRGLGEQYF
TRBV6-1	TRBJ2-7	CASSEDRVGEQYF
TRBV9	TRBJ2-1	CASSIYSGGANEQFF
TRBV18	TRBJ1-2	CASSSPGQEYYGYTF
TRBV27	TRBJ2-6	CASAGSSGANVLTF